This entry is about one TCR beta chain. Its antigen is still unknown. No base qualities exist here, and no much larger clone lies one base off it. The sample is drawn from a study of long-term antiretroviral therapy in people with HIV (dated by TCRdb to the early 2020s). Some background on the complete study: The earliest samples were collected approximately a decade before the 2015 WHO recommendation for immediate ART, a period when ART was typically delayed until CD4 counts fell. This retrospective serial study examined whether starting ART and sustained HIV suppression were associated with changes in the composition and diversity of the TRB repertoire in peripheral blood. A total of roughly 200 cryopreserved PBMC samples came from 30 adults with confirmed HIV infection and were collected serially over a mean of roughly six years (range 1-12). Among the approximately 30 participants with HIV, eleven were female. No cross-contamination during QIAcube processing turned up in test extractions that ran a monoclonal T-cell line alongside approximately 35 polyclonal samples.

Looking up the germline V gene yields CDR1 SNHLY and CDR2 FYNNEI. V and J lose 5 bases and 4 bases, and a span of 12 bases separates them. The CDR3 contains 14 residues, cysteine and phenylalanine counted. Only the CDR3 DNA stays, 42 bases, in frame from base 1. Sequencing of the TRB variable region was done with the immunoSEQ hsTCRB v3.0 assay at survey level resolution. TRB sequencing targeted a depth of about 40,000-55,000 T-cell genomes per sample. Pooled TRB libraries were sequenced on an Illumina MiSeq with a v3 150-cycle kit. Per the original workflow: Analysis of repertoires was carried out in R inside a reproducible Nextflow workflow spanning QC, data transformation and analysis. LymphoSeq2, an R package for AIRR-Seq data exploration, was used to implement custom analyses. After excluding a few samples that yielded fewer than 5000 total TRB sequences, approximately 180 HIV repertoires remained for analysis. Of the 188 retained HIV repertoires, about 59 were collected before and approximately 130 after ART initiation. Each repertoire was downsampled to 5000 TRB nucleotide sequences, and summary statistics were averaged across 100 downsampling iterations. TRB sequences were retained for analysis only if CDR3 regions of at least seven amino acids were present. Diversity was assessed using a clonality score derived from Shannon entropy and using the Gini coefficient. In repertoire networks, the top 5000 CDR3 amino acid sequences were linked whenever an edit distance of one separated two sequences. Antigen specificity groups and MHC restriction were predicted for TRB CDR3 amino acid sequences with GLIPH2. To flag known associations with CMV, EBV, HIV or tissue antigens, CDR3 amino acid sequences were compared against VDJdb and McPAS-TCR. Pre-ART, post-ART and control groups were compared with Wilcoxon signed-rank tests and Holm-Bonferroni correction. Imported from immuneACCESS, the table was reduced by TCRdb to in-frame sequences with V and J called. These copies leave out some clones; in studies compared against another copy, an unresolved V gene accounts for under half, and the cause of the remainder is not known. V and J calls plus clone size are reproduced from that table; the DNA served to infer D and trimming. For this sample there are tens of thousands of clones; about nine tenths appear just once. About 7% of the sample is held by the ten biggest clonotypes.

Inclusion was restricted to participants for whom at least one PBMC sample before ART initiation and at least two post-ART samples were available. Every participant with HIV received treatment in the United States of America. Before DNA extraction, cryopreserved samples of roughly 0.9-11 million PBMC were thawed and then washed. At the time of the earliest PBMC sample, participants with HIV were aged between about 20 and 54 years. PBMC samples from each participant spanned 1-4 timepoints before ART initiation and 2-8 timepoints after ART initiation, with a median of 7 samples. For every participant, serial HIV viral load, CD4+ T-cell count, ART history and demographic data were obtained. Genomic DNA was extracted from unsorted PBMC with a Qiagen kit on a QIAcube, processed in batches of 12 samples. General study outcomes and caveats: Samples dated from about 2004 to 2017, and the ART regimens used may be less effective than current ones. Narrower CDR3 length ranges were observed in HIV repertoires than in controls, and an antigen-experienced repertoire with only a slight naive shift after ART was suggested by the network structure. The repertoire was dominated across all time points by expanded TRB clones identified before ART initiation, although this dominance was seen to fluctuate and to decrease in many PLHIV after ART. A significant increase in TRB diversity was found to be associated with ART initiation, although TRB diversity was observed to remain significantly below that of transplant donor controls even after long-term ART. Because cell numbers in pre-ART samples were limited, unsorted PBMC were profiled instead of sorted CD4+ and CD8+ T cells. Inferences about post-ART repertoire changes are limited because no data were available on ART adherence, viral resistance or therapy changes. Because PBMC availability was limited, only the TCR beta chain was sequenced, with no alpha chain pairing.

The sequence was obtained from a woman in her 30s with HIV. Rearrangement joined TRBV2 to TRBJ1-5; the D gene lacks a confident call. Specimen: unsorted PBMCs, collected 1.8 years before starting antiretroviral therapy. The CDR3 in this case is CASSTDGENQPQHF. The DNA sequence is given as TGTGCCAGCAGTACGGACGGGGAAAATCAGCCCCAGCATTTT.